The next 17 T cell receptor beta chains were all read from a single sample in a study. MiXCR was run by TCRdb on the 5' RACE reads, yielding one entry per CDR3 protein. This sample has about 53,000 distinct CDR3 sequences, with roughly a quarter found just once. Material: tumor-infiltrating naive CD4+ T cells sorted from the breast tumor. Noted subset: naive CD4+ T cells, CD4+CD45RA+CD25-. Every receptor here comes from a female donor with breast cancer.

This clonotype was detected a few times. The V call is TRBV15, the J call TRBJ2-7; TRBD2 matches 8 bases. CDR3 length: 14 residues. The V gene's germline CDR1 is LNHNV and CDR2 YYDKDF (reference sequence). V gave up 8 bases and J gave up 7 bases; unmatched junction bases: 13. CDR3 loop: CATSSGGLGGEQYF. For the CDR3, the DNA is TGTGCCACCTCGAGCGGGGGACTTGGAGGGGAGCAGTACTTC. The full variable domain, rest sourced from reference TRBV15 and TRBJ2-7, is DAMVIQNPRYQVTQFGKPVTLSCSQTLNHNVMYWYQQKSSQAPKLLFHYYDKDFNNEADTPDNFQSRRPNTSFCFLDIRSPGLGDTAMYLCATSSGGLGGEQYFGPGTRLTVT.

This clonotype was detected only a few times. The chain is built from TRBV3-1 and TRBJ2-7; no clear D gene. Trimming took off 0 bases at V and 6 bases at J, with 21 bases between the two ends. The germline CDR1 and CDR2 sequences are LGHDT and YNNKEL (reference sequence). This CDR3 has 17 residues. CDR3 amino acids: CASSQEGFFGLASEQYF. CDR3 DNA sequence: TGTGCCAGCAGCCAAGAAGGTTTTTTTGGCCTGGCGAGCGAGCAGTACTTC.

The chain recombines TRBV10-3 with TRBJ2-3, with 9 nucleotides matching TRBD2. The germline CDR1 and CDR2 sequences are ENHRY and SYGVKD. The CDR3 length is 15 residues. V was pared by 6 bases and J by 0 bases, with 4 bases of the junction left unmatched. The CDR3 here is CAIRGTSFSTDTQYF. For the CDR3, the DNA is TGTGCCATCAGGGGGACTAGCTTTAGCACAGATACGCAGTATTTT.

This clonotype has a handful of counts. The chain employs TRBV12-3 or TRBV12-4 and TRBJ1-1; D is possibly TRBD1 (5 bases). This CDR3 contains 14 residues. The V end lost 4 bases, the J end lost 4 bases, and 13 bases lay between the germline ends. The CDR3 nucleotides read TGTGCCAGCAGTTCAGCCGGACACGGCACTGAAGCTTTCTTT. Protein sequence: CASSSAGHGTEAFF.

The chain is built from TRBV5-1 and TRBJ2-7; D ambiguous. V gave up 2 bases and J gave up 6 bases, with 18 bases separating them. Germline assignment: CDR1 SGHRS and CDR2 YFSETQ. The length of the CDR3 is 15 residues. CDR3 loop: CASSFLQGSSLEQYF. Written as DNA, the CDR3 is TGCGCCAGCAGCTTTCTGCAAGGGTCGTCTCTCGAGCAGTACTTC.

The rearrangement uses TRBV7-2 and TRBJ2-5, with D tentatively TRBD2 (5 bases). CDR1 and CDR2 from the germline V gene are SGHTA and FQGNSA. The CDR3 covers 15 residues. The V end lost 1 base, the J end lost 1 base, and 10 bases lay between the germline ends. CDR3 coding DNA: TGTGCCAGCAGCTTAGGGCGGAGCGGCCAAGAGACCCAGTACTTC. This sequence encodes CASSLGRSGQETQYF.

CDR3 amino acids: CASRGVSGANVLTF. The CDR3 nucleotides are TGTGCCAGCAGGGGGGTTTCTGGGGCCAACGTCCTGACTTTC. The V and J genes are TRBV6-5 and TRBJ2-6; the D gene could be TRBD1 or TRBD2 (5 bases each). This CDR3 is 14 amino acids long. The V end was cut by 6 bases, the J end by 1 base, with 7 bases between. The germline V gene encodes CDR1 MNHEY and CDR2 SVGAGI.

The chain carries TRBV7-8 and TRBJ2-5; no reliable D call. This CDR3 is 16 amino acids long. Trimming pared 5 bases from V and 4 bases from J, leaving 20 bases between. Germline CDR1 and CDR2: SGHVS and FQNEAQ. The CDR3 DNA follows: TGTGCCAGCAGCCAGATCCCGGAGATCTTGGCAGAGACCCAGTACTTC. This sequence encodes CASSQIPEILAETQYF.

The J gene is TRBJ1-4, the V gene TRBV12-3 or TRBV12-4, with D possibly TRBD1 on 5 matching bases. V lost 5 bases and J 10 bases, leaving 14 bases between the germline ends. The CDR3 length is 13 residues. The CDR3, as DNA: TGTGCCAGCAGTCGGCGGGACGAGGGAAAACTGTTTTTT. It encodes CASSRRDEGKLFF.

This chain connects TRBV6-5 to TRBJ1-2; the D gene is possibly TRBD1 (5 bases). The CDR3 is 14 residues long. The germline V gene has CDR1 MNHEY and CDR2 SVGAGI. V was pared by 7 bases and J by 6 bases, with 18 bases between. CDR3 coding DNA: TGTGCCAGCACTCCACGGTCCGGGGGTCATGGCTACACCTTC. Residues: CASTPRSGGHGYTF.

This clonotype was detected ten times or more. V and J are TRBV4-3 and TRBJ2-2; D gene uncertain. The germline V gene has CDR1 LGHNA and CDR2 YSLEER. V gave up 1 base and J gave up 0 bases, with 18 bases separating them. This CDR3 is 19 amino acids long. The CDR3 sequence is CASSQGLVGRTSNTGELFF. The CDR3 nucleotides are TGCGCCAGCAGCCAAGGTCTGGTCGGACGGACCTCGAACACCGGGGAGCTGTTTTTT.

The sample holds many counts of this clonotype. CDR3 in DNA: TGCAGCGTTGTAACACAGATGAACACTGAAGCTTTCTTT. It specifies CSVVTQMNTEAFF. The rearrangement uses TRBV29-1 and TRBJ1-1; no clear D. This CDR3 contains 13 residues. Germline V lookup: CDR1 SQVTM, CDR2 ANQGSEA. V shed 4 bases and J shed 0 bases, with 9 bases lying between them.

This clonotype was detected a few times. The CDR3 reads CASSPEGSYEQYF. In DNA, the CDR3 is TGTGCCAGCAGCCCAGAGGGCAGCTACGAGCAGTACTTC. V usage is TRBV7-3 and J usage is TRBJ2-7; D might be TRBD2 (5 bases). V lost 5 bases, J lost 3 bases, and 11 bases lay in between. Germline values: CDR1 SGHTA, CDR2 FQGTGA. The CDR3 runs to 13 residues.

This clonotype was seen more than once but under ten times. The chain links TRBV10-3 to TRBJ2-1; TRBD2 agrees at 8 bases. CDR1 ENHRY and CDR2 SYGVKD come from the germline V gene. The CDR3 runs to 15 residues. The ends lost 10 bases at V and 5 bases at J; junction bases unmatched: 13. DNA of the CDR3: TGTGCCACCCAACCAGGGTTAGCGGGAAACAATGAGCAGTTCTTC. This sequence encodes CATQPGLAGNNEQFF.

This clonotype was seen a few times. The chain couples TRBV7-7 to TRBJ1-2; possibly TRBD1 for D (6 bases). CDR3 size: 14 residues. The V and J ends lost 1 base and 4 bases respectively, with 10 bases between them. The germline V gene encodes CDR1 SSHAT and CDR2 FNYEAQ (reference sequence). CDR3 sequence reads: CASSLDRVAYGYTF. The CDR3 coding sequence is TGTGCCAGCAGCTTAGACAGGGTGGCCTATGGCTACACCTTC.

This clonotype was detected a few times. The CDR3 region is CASIGGEAFYGYTF. The CDR3 coding sequence is TGTGCCAGCATTGGGGGTGAGGCCTTCTATGGCTACACCTTC. The rearrangement joins TRBV6-5 to TRBJ1-2; tentative D call: TRBD1 (5 bases). CDR1 is MNHEY and CDR2 is SVGAGI in the germline V gene. The V and J ends lost 7 bases and 4 bases respectively, with 16 bases between them. The CDR3 totals 14 residues.

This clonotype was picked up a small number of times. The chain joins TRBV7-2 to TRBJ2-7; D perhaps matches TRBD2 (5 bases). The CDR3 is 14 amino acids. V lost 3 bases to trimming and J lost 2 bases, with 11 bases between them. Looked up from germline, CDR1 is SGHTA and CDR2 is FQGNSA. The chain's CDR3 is CASSLSQTTYEQYF. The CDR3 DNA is TGTGCCAGCAGCTTGAGTCAGACTACCTACGAGCAGTACTTC.